This entry describes one TCR beta chain. The target antigen is unknown. These data originate in a study of T cells in Graves' hyperthyroidism and ophthalmopathy. Germline V lookup: CDR1 LGHNA, CDR2 YSLEER. This CDR3 spans 16 amino acids. J gave up 2 bases and V 0 bases, and 3 bases lay outside the gene matches. Study conclusions and caveats: Blood samples included most of the expanded thyroid clonotypes exceeding 0.001.

Amplification targeted TCR beta CDR3 regions from RNA transcripts. The HTBI primer set served for first-round RT-PCR of the TCR CDR3. TCRdb fed the multiplex PCR reads into MiXCR, producing one record per CDR3 protein. The sample yields a few hundred thousand distinct CDR3 sequences, under 60% seen once. This receptor was taken from a woman aged 18-29 years with Graves' hyperthyroidism. The chain joins TRBV4-3 to TRBJ2-5, with TRBD1 identical over 10 bases. Sequencing was carried out using peripheral blood or thyroid tissue (not recorded which). CDR3 protein: CASSQDGTGAQETQYF. The CDR3 DNA sequence: TGCGCCAGCAGCCAAGATGGGACAGGGGCGCAAGAGACCCAGTACTTC.